This T cell receptor (beta chain) originates from a study of blood T cell repertoires in COVID-19. Sequencing was performed with immunoSEQ multiplex PCR; in TCRdb, only in-frame clones are kept and a portion is missing. This sample has 150,000 to 200,000 clones, with 82% found just once. This CDR3 is 13 amino acids long. Germline V CDR1 and CDR2: KGHSH, LQKENI. Trimming stripped 5 bases from V and 5 bases from J, with 10 bases between. The receptor was derived from a woman older than 75 with active or convalescent COVID-19. The rearrangement joins TRBV18 to TRBJ1-5, with D possibly TRBD1 on 6 matching bases. Sequencing input: peripheral blood. The CDR3 coding sequence is TGTGCCAGCTCATTCAGGGGAGATCAGCCCCAGCATTTT. Encoded protein: CASSFRGDQPQHF.